Following are 3 T cell receptor beta chains from one sample sequenced in a study of shared clonotypes between healthy human individuals. Profiled with immunoSEQ multiplex PCR; TCRdb holds only in-frame clones, not every one. The table has over 2 million clones, 85% to 95% seen once. Input material: naive CD4+ T cells from PBMCs. As for subset: CD45RA+ positively selected. The origin of the receptors is a man between 18 and 29 years old in good health. Some clones in this sample may be carry-over from other donors' samples.

The CDR3 here is CASSRGGGDYGYTF. CDR3 bases: TGTGCCAGCAGCCGGGGAGGGGGAGACTATGGCTACACCTTC. The chain employs TRBV28 and TRBJ1-2, with D maybe TRBD1 (6 bases). The CDR3 contains 14 residues. V shed 6 bases and J shed 3 bases, with 14 bases lying between them. CDR1 MDHEN and CDR2 SYDVKM come from the germline V gene.

The chain has TRBV4-2 and TRBJ1-1; D possibly corresponds to TRBD1 (6 bases). V was shortened by 0 bases and J by 0 bases, with 14 bases between the two germline ends. The CDR3 has 17 residues. Germline loops: CDR1 LGHNA, CDR2 YNFKEQ. The CDR3 DNA reads as TGTGCCAGCAGCCAAGATCTGGCAGGGGCGATGAACACTGAAGCTTTCTTT. It is translated as CASSQDLAGAMNTEAFF.

The chain carries TRBV6-1 and TRBJ1-2; D possibly corresponds to TRBD1 (6 bases). The ends were cut back, 5 bases at V and 3 bases at J, with 10 bases in the middle. The germline V gene has CDR1 MNHNS and CDR2 SASEGT. The CDR3 totals 13 residues. The CDR3 DNA reads as TGTGCCAGCAGTCACAGGGCTGACTATGGCTACACCTTC. It codes for CASSHRADYGYTF.